These 23 T cell receptor beta chains were sequenced from one sample in a study of technical replicates of blood from a few donors. The table came from immunoSEQ multiplex PCR; TCRdb's copy has only in-frame clones and leaves some out. The profile shows more than 65,000 clones, 97% of them singletons. Material for sequencing was T cells isolated from PBMCs. These receptors all come from a human donor in good health.

The chain joins TRBV29-1 to TRBJ2-7; the match to TRBD1 covers 11 bases. Germline V CDR1 and CDR2: SQVTM, ANQGSEA. The CDR3 runs to 16 residues. Unmatched junction bases numbered 12, after V lost 6 bases and J lost 2 bases. CDR3 bases: TGCAGCGTATCCCGCCCCCCGGGACAGGGGGCCTACGAGCAGTACTTC. Protein: CSVSRPPGQGAYEQYF.

This clone is a singleton in its sample. This chain uses TRBV9 with TRBJ2-5, with TRBD2 matching 7 bases. The CDR3 contains 15 residues. Germline V gene sequence: CDR1 SGDLS, CDR2 YYNGEE. J gave up 3 bases and V 6 bases, and 11 bases lay outside the gene matches. This CDR3 is CASIEIAGPKETQYF. The CDR3, as DNA: TGTGCCAGCATAGAAATAGCGGGCCCAAAAGAGACCCAGTACTTC.

This clone was detected only once. The chain is built from TRBV7-2 and TRBJ2-7; 8 bases fit TRBD2. Germline assignment: CDR1 SGHTA and CDR2 FQGNSA. The CDR3 runs 16 residues. The V and J ends lost 5 bases and 6 bases, in that order; junction bases with no gene match: 15. This chain's CDR3 is CASSPYRAAGAGEQYF. For the CDR3, the DNA is TGTGCCAGCAGCCCGTACAGAGCAGCGGGGGCAGGCGAGCAGTACTTC.

Of note for this clone: At one end the junction does not follow the germline gene, possibly because of a read error. This CDR3 is CATSRDGATLGF. The DNA of the CDR3 is TGTGCCACCAGCAGAGATGGGGCCACTCTGGGCTTC. This chain connects TRBV15 to TRBJ2-7; D is perhaps TRBD1 (5 bases). Germline assignment: CDR1 LNHNV and CDR2 YYDKDF (reference sequence). The CDR3 totals 12 residues.

V usage is TRBV6-6 and J usage is TRBJ1-1; possibly TRBD1 for D (6 bases). The CDR3 loop spans 15 amino acids. Trimming took 2 bases from V and 6 from J, leaving 16 bases between them. Germline V gene data show CDR1 as MNHNY and CDR2 as SVGAGI (reference sequence). CDR3: CASSYPGGGAAEAFF. In DNA, the CDR3 is TGTGCCAGCAGTTACCCCGGCGGGGGCGCGGCTGAAGCTTTCTTT.

The chain employs TRBV30 and TRBJ1-4; D is unclear. This CDR3 is built from 10 residues. V was trimmed by 6 bases and J by 4 bases, leaving 3 bases between them. CDR1 is GTSNPN and CDR2 is SVGIG in the germline V gene (reference sequence). The CDR3 coding sequence is TGTGCCTGCCTTAATGAAAAACTGTTTTTT. Its translation is CACLNEKLFF.

The chain couples TRBV6-1 to TRBJ2-7; D unclear. The CDR3 is 14 residues long. V was trimmed by 0 bases and J by 2 bases, leaving 8 bases between them. Germline lookup yields CDR1 MNHNS and CDR2 SASEGT. The CDR3 DNA is TGTGCCAGCAGTGAAGCCCCAGGAACCTACGAGCAGTACTTC. Translating gives CASSEAPGTYEQYF.

This rearrangement joins TRBV7-9 to TRBJ1-1; D might be TRBD1 (5 bases). The CDR3 is 15 residues long. V gave up 7 bases and J gave up 2 bases, with 17 bases separating them. Germline V CDR1 and CDR2: SEHNR, FQNEAQ (reference sequence). The CDR3 loop reads CASITPEGTNTEAFF. The DNA for the CDR3 is TGTGCCAGCATCACCCCCGAGGGGACTAACACTGAAGCTTTCTTT.

This sequence joins TRBV6-4 and TRBJ2-3, with a possible D match to TRBD1 (5 bases). The CDR3 is 14 amino acids. V was shortened by 5 bases and J by 2 bases, with 11 bases between the two germline ends. CDR1 and CDR2 (germline): MRHNA, SNTAGT. The CDR3 DNA is TGTGCCAGCAGTACAGGTTCCCACACAGATACGCAGTATTTT. Translated: CASSTGSHTDTQYF.

The V and J genes are TRBV4-2 and TRBJ2-5, with TRBD2 as a possible D gene (6 bases). Between the trimmed V and J ends, which lost 0 bases and 3 bases, there was a span of 8 bases. The CDR3 loop spans 14 amino acids. Germline V gene data show CDR1 as LGHNA and CDR2 as YNFKEQ. CDR3 region: CASSQEVAEETQYF. The CDR3 DNA reads TGTGCCAGCAGCCAAGAGGTAGCGGAAGAGACCCAGTACTTC.

The table lists this clone with a count of one. The rearrangement uses TRBV29-1 and TRBJ1-2; 8 positions agree with TRBD1. Trimming removed 6 bases from V and 6 bases from J; junction bases left unmatched: 12. The CDR3 contains 14 residues. CDR1 is SQVTM, CDR2 ANQGSEA, per germline. CDR3 sequence (DNA): TGCAGCGTGGGGGCGACAGGGGATGTGGATGGCTACACCTTC. As protein: CSVGATGDVDGYTF.

The rearrangement uses TRBV5-1 and TRBJ1-2; possibly TRBD1 for D (6 bases). V was pared by 7 bases and J by 2 bases, with 12 bases between. Per the germline V gene, CDR1 is SGHRS and CDR2 is YFSETQ. The CDR3 sequence is 13 residues long. The CDR3 bases are TGCGCCAGCGTGGGGCAGGGGAACTATGGCTACACCTTC. Translating gives CASVGQGNYGYTF.

The V call is TRBV30, the J call TRBJ2-1; TRBD2 matches at 15 bases. Germline V gene data show CDR1 as GTSNPN and CDR2 as SVGIG (reference sequence). After removal of 5 bases from V and 13 bases from J, the junction contained 12 bases not matched to a gene. CDR3 size: 15 residues. CDR3: CAWGMGLAGGPTQFF. CDR3 nucleotide sequence: TGTGCCTGGGGTATGGGACTAGCGGGGGGTCCGACTCAGTTCTTC. Full variable domain (rest looked up from reference TRBV30 and TRBJ2-1): SQTIHQWPATLVQPVGSPLSLECTVEGTSNPNLYWYRQAAGRGLQLLFYSVGIGQISSEVPQNLSASRPQDRQFILSSKKLLLSDSGFYLCAWGMGLAGGPTQFFGPGTRLTVL.

The chain employs TRBV6-5 and TRBJ2-7, with D perhaps TRBD1 (5 bases). The V gene's germline CDR1 is MNHEY and CDR2 SVGAGI. V was clipped by 6 bases and J by 2 bases, with 11 bases between them. This CDR3 spans 13 amino acids. The CDR3 bases are TGTGCCAGCAGCAACCAGGGAACCTACGAGCAGTACTTC. Protein: CASSNQGTYEQYF.

This chain connects TRBV11-2 to TRBJ2-3, with TRBD2 matching over 12 bases. The germline V gene has CDR1 SGHAT and CDR2 FQNNGV. After removal of 6 bases from V and 6 bases from J, the junction contained 10 bases not matched to a gene. The CDR3 contains 16 residues. CDR3 nucleotides: TGTGCCAGCAGACCCCCTAGCGGGAGGGCCGGTGATACGCAGTATTTT. Residues: CASRPPSGRAGDTQYF.

This chain joins TRBV28 and TRBJ2-7; TRBD1 matches at 8 bases. Germline V gives CDR1 MDHEN, CDR2 SYDVKM. The CDR3 runs to 16 residues. Germline trimming cut 2 bases from V and 4 bases from J; bases unmatched to any gene: 10. The CDR3 DNA reads TGTGCCAGCAGTTTAGGCGGGGCAGGGGGCGCATACGAGCAGTACTTC. It translates to CASSLGGAGGAYEQYF.

The V and J genes are TRBV28 and TRBJ2-1; D remains ambiguous. CDR1 is MDHEN and CDR2 is SYDVKM in the germline V gene. V lost 6 bases to trimming and J lost 6 bases, with 6 bases between them. The CDR3 consists of 11 residues. CDR3 residues: CASRSLNEQFF. For the CDR3, the DNA is TGTGCCAGCAGGAGCCTCAATGAGCAGTTCTTC.

The chain uses TRBV11-2 and TRBJ2-3; D possibly corresponds to TRBD2 (6 bases). The CDR3 loop spans 15 amino acids. Trimming removed 5 bases at V and 0 bases at J, with 12 bases between. Germline CDR1 and CDR2: SGHAT and FQNNGV. This CDR3 is CASSPGTRSTDTQYF. In DNA, the CDR3 is TGTGCCAGCAGCCCAGGGACTCGAAGCACAGATACGCAGTATTTT.

This sequence joins TRBV5-8 and TRBJ2-1; 10 positions match TRBD2. The CDR3 is 16 residues long. The V gene's germline CDR1 is SGHTS and CDR2 YDEGEE. The V and J ends lost 6 bases and 4 bases, in that order; junction bases with no gene match: 10. DNA for the CDR3: TGTGCCAGCAAGCTTGGAACAGCGGGGGGGTACAATGAGCAGTTCTTC. As protein: CASKLGTAGGYNEQFF.

V and J are TRBV29-1 and TRBJ1-2, with a possible D match to TRBD1 (6 bases). V lost 0 bases, J lost 8 bases, and 16 bases lay in between. Germline CDR1 SQVTM, CDR2 ANQGSEA. CDR3 length equals 14 residues. The CDR3 region has the DNA TGCAGCGTTGAAGATCGGGCGCAGGGGTCGGGCTACACCTTC. As protein: CSVEDRAQGSGYTF.

V usage is TRBV7-2 and J usage is TRBJ1-2; a possible D gene is TRBD1 (6 bases). The germline gives CDR1 SGHTA, CDR2 FQGNSA. Trimming took 3 bases from V and 5 from J, leaving 13 bases between them. The CDR3 length is 14 residues. This chain's CDR3 is CASSLTGGPYGYTF. In DNA form, the CDR3 reads TGTGCCAGCAGCTTGACCGGGGGGCCTTATGGCTACACCTTC. The full variable domain, its missing parts supplied by reference TRBV7-2 and TRBJ1-2, is GAGVSQSPSNKVTEKGKDVELRCDPISGHTALYWYRQSLGQGLEFLIYFQGNSAPDKSGLPSDRFSAERTGGSVSTLTIQRTQQEDSAVYLCASSLTGGPYGYTFGSGTRLTVV.

In its sample, this clone was seen once. V and J are TRBV5-1 and TRBJ2-7, with D maybe TRBD2 (5 bases). V was cut by 0 bases and J by 5 bases, with 9 bases left in between. The germline V gene encodes CDR1 SGHRS and CDR2 YFSETQ. This CDR3 is 13 amino acids long. DNA of the CDR3: TGCGCCAGCAGCTTGGAAGGTAGCGACGAGCAGTACTTC. This gives the protein CASSLEGSDEQYF.

The CDR3 DNA is TGTGCCACAGTAAGACAGGGGACGGTCGAGCAGTACTTC. Its protein is CATVRQGTVEQYF. The chain joins TRBV28 to TRBJ2-7, with 8 bases aligning to TRBD1. V lost 10 bases to trimming and J lost 6 bases; unmatched junction nucleotides: 11. In germline, CDR1 is MDHEN, CDR2 SYDVKM. The CDR3 extends over 13 amino acids. Supplemented by reference TRBV28 and TRBJ2-7, the full variable domain reads DVKVTQSSRYLVKRTGEKVFLECVQDMDHENMFWYRQDPGLGLRLIYFSYDVKMKEKGDIPEGYSVSREKKERFSLILESASTNQTSMYLCATVRQGTVEQYFGPGTRLTVT.